These T cell receptor beta chains were read from a single sample in a study of shared clonotypes between healthy human individuals. This table comes from immunoSEQ multiplex PCR, and its TCRdb copy is limited to in-frame clones, with some not included. The table includes over 2,000,000 clones, 85% to 95% detected once. Input material: naive CD8+ T cells from PBMCs. These receptors originate from a man aged 18-30 years in good health. Some clones in this sample may be carry-over from other donors' samples. Each CDR3 is given with its conserved first and last residue. D genes are given only for firm matches. Not every row has a clone size; where given, it reads once, few, many or a size class.

cdr3_aa: CASSFGARYEQYF
cdr3_nt: TGTGCCAGCAGTTTTGGGGCACGCTACGAGCAGTACTTC
clone_size: .
d_call: .
cdr3_length: 13
j_call: TRBJ2-7
v_call: TRBV27

cdr3_aa: CASSSSLGLPPFSNYGYTF
cdr3_nt: TGTGCCAGCAGCTCCTCACTAGGCCTGCCCCCCTTCTCTAACTATGGCTACACCTTC
clone_size: .
d_call: .
cdr3_length: 19
j_call: TRBJ1-2
v_call: TRBV7-9

cdr3_aa: CASSFDSTGYDQETQYF
cdr3_nt: TGTGCCAGCAGCTTCGACAGCACTGGTTACGACCAAGAGACCCAGTACTTC
clone_size: .
d_call: .
cdr3_length: 17
j_call: TRBJ2-5
v_call: TRBV7-6

cdr3_aa: CAKDSRYEQYF
cdr3_nt: TGTGCCAAGGACAGTAGGTACGAGCAGTACTTC
clone_size: once
d_call: .
cdr3_length: 11
j_call: TRBJ2-7
v_call: TRBV6-1

cdr3_aa: CASSLSVGAVYEQYF
cdr3_nt: TGTGCCAGCAGTTTATCGGTGGGAGCGGTCTACGAGCAGTACTTC
clone_size: .
d_call: .
cdr3_length: 15
j_call: TRBJ2-7
v_call: TRBV28

cdr3_aa: CASSFDRGRITEAFF
cdr3_nt: TGTGCCAGCAGTTTCGACAGGGGGCGGATCACTGAAGCTTTCTTT
clone_size: .
d_call: TRBD1
cdr3_length: 15
j_call: TRBJ1-1
v_call: TRBV27

cdr3_aa: CASSVGGPELFF
cdr3_nt: TGTGCCAGCAGCGTAGGAGGTCCCGAGCTGTTTTTT
clone_size: .
d_call: .
cdr3_length: 12
j_call: TRBJ2-2
v_call: TRBV9

cdr3_aa: CASAGQESSYEQYF
cdr3_nt: TGTGCCAGTGCAGGACAGGAGAGCTCCTACGAGCAGTACTTC
clone_size: .
d_call: TRBD1
cdr3_length: 14
j_call: TRBJ2-7
v_call: TRBV19

cdr3_aa: CASSPTGGEETQYF
cdr3_nt: TGTGCCAGCAGCCCGACGGGGGGCGAAGAGACCCAGTACTTC
clone_size: .
d_call: .
cdr3_length: 14
j_call: TRBJ2-5
v_call: TRBV9

cdr3_aa: CASSDAGSYEQYF
cdr3_nt: TGTGCCAGCAGTGATGCCGGAAGCTACGAGCAGTACTTC
clone_size: once
d_call: .
cdr3_length: 13
j_call: TRBJ2-7
v_call: TRBV2

cdr3_aa: CASDLKRSLGGPLEQYF
cdr3_nt: TGTGCCAGCGATCTAAAGCGGTCCTTGGGAGGGCCCCTCGAGCAGTACTTC
clone_size: .
d_call: TRBD2
cdr3_length: 17
j_call: TRBJ2-7
v_call: TRBV5-6

cdr3_aa: CASSLTLKETQYF
cdr3_nt: TGTGCCAGCAGCTTAACGTTAAAGGAGACCCAGTACTTC
clone_size: .
d_call: .
cdr3_length: 13
j_call: TRBJ2-5
v_call: TRBV7-3

cdr3_aa: CASSDGSNQPQHF
cdr3_nt: TGTGCCAGCAGTGACGGAAGCAATCAGCCCCAGCATTTT
clone_size: .
d_call: .
cdr3_length: 13
j_call: TRBJ1-5
v_call: TRBV25-1

cdr3_aa: CASSLTRIGYTF
cdr3_nt: TGTGCCAGCAGCCTGACCCGCATCGGCTACACCTTC
clone_size: .
d_call: .
cdr3_length: 12
j_call: TRBJ1-2
v_call: TRBV7-2

cdr3_aa: CASSSTWASGTGELFF
cdr3_nt: TGTGCCAGCAGCTCTACCTGGGCTAGCGGGACCGGGGAGCTGTTTTTT
clone_size: .
d_call: TRBD2
cdr3_length: 16
j_call: TRBJ2-2
v_call: TRBV7-8

cdr3_aa: CASSPGGYEQYF
cdr3_nt: TGTGCCAGCAGCCCAGGGGGTTACGAGCAGTACTTC
clone_size: .
d_call: TRBD1
cdr3_length: 12
j_call: TRBJ2-7
v_call: TRBV7-2

cdr3_aa: CASSPGLAGLYEQYF
cdr3_nt: TGCGCCAGCAGCCCTGGACTAGCGGGGCTCTACGAGCAGTACTTC
clone_size: .
d_call: TRBD2
cdr3_length: 15
j_call: TRBJ2-7
v_call: TRBV4-3

cdr3_aa: CASSDPPGVGQYF
cdr3_nt: TGTGCCAGCAGCGACCCCCCGGGGGTAGGGCAGTACTTC
clone_size: .
d_call: .
cdr3_length: 13
j_call: TRBJ2-7
v_call: TRBV7-6

cdr3_aa: CAWSSSGGYEQYF
cdr3_nt: TGTGCCTGGAGTTCTAGCGGGGGCTACGAGCAGTACTTC
clone_size: once
d_call: TRBD2
cdr3_length: 13
j_call: TRBJ2-7
v_call: TRBV30

cdr3_aa: CASSVRTNQPQHF
cdr3_nt: TGTGCCAGCAGTGTAAGGACCAATCAGCCCCAGCATTTT
clone_size: few
d_call: .
cdr3_length: 13
j_call: TRBJ1-5
v_call: TRBV28

cdr3_aa: CASSVNRVEENTGELFF
cdr3_nt: TGTGCCAGCAGCGTGAACAGGGTGGAAGAAAACACCGGGGAGCTGTTTTTT
clone_size: .
d_call: .
cdr3_length: 17
j_call: TRBJ2-2
v_call: TRBV9

cdr3_aa: CASSLGSGAGYEQYF
cdr3_nt: TGTGCCAGCAGCTTAGGTAGTGGGGCTGGCTACGAGCAGTACTTC
clone_size: .
d_call: .
cdr3_length: 15
j_call: TRBJ2-7
v_call: TRBV11-2

cdr3_aa: CASSLIGTALNYGYAF
cdr3_nt: TGTGCCAGCAGCCTAATAGGGACAGCTCTAAACTATGGCTACGCCTTC
clone_size: .
d_call: TRBD1
cdr3_length: 16
j_call: TRBJ1-2
v_call: TRBV13

cdr3_aa: CASSLGSSYEQYF
cdr3_nt: TGTGCCAGTAGTCTAGGGTCCTCCTACGAGCAGTACTTC
clone_size: .
d_call: .
cdr3_length: 13
j_call: TRBJ2-7
v_call: TRBV19

cdr3_aa: CASSALGQGRTGELFF
cdr3_nt: TGTGCCAGCAGCGCCCTGGGACAGGGGCGAACCGGGGAGCTGTTTTTT
clone_size: .
d_call: TRBD1
cdr3_length: 16
j_call: TRBJ2-2
v_call: TRBV2

cdr3_aa: CASSRLPGQGATGYTF
cdr3_nt: TGTGCCAGCAGCCGATTACCGGGACAGGGGGCGACTGGCTACACCTTC
clone_size: .
d_call: TRBD1
cdr3_length: 16
j_call: TRBJ1-2
v_call: TRBV27

cdr3_aa: CASSLSGGAEAFF
cdr3_nt: TGTGCCAGCAGCTTGTCCGGGGGGGCTGAAGCTTTCTTT
clone_size: .
d_call: .
cdr3_length: 13
j_call: TRBJ1-1
v_call: TRBV5-6

cdr3_aa: CASSGDRGSNQPQHF
cdr3_nt: TGTGCCAGCAGTGGGGACAGGGGGAGCAATCAGCCCCAGCATTTT
clone_size: .
d_call: TRBD1
cdr3_length: 15
j_call: TRBJ1-5
v_call: TRBV6-6

cdr3_aa: CASRRTEFMNTEAFF
cdr3_nt: TGCGCCAGCAGGCGGACAGAGTTCATGAACACTGAAGCTTTCTTT
clone_size: .
d_call: .
cdr3_length: 15
j_call: TRBJ1-1
v_call: TRBV10-2

cdr3_aa: CASSLEQTTNEKLFF
cdr3_nt: TGCGCCAGCAGCTTGGAACAGACAACTAATGAAAAACTGTTTTTT
clone_size: .
d_call: .
cdr3_length: 15
j_call: TRBJ1-4
v_call: TRBV5-1

cdr3_aa: CASTMGGLPLDTQYF
cdr3_nt: TGTGCCAGCACCATGGGGGGGCTTCCTTTAGATACGCAGTATTTT
clone_size: .
d_call: .
cdr3_length: 15
j_call: TRBJ2-3
v_call: TRBV27

cdr3_aa: CASSYSSGRVRYEQYF
cdr3_nt: TGTGCCAGCAGTTACTCGAGCGGGAGGGTCCGCTACGAGCAGTACTTC
clone_size: .
d_call: TRBD2
cdr3_length: 16
j_call: TRBJ2-7
v_call: TRBV6-5

cdr3_aa: CASSLPRQGSYEQYF
cdr3_nt: TGTGCCAGCAGTCTACCCCGGCAGGGCTCCTACGAGCAGTACTTC
clone_size: .
d_call: .
cdr3_length: 15
j_call: TRBJ2-7
v_call: TRBV28

cdr3_aa: CASSSVAGNYEQYF
cdr3_nt: TGCGCCAGCAGTTCCGTAGCGGGAAACTACGAGCAGTACTTC
clone_size: .
d_call: TRBD2
cdr3_length: 14
j_call: TRBJ2-7
v_call: TRBV4-1

cdr3_aa: CASSYPTGEQETQYF
cdr3_nt: TGTGCCAGCAGTTACCCTACAGGGGAACAAGAGACCCAGTACTTC
clone_size: .
d_call: TRBD1
cdr3_length: 15
j_call: TRBJ2-5
v_call: TRBV6-5

cdr3_aa: CASSPPGLFSYEQYF
cdr3_nt: TGCGCCAGCAGCCCACCGGGACTTTTCTCCTACGAGCAGTACTTC
clone_size: .
d_call: .
cdr3_length: 15
j_call: TRBJ2-7
v_call: TRBV6-6

cdr3_aa: CSVPGTGNTGELFF
cdr3_nt: TGCAGCGTGCCCGGGACAGGGAACACCGGGGAGCTGTTTTTT
clone_size: .
d_call: TRBD1
cdr3_length: 14
j_call: TRBJ2-2
v_call: TRBV29-1

cdr3_aa: CASSHPAGPTRHEQYF
cdr3_nt: TGTGCCAGCAGTCACCCGGCGGGACCTACGAGACACGAGCAGTACTTC
clone_size: .
d_call: .
cdr3_length: 16
j_call: TRBJ2-7
v_call: TRBV7-9

cdr3_aa: CASSYSASGSYEQFF
cdr3_nt: TGTGCCAGCAGTTACTCGGCTAGCGGGAGTTATGAGCAGTTCTTC
clone_size: .
d_call: TRBD2
cdr3_length: 15
j_call: TRBJ2-1
v_call: TRBV6-6

cdr3_aa: CASTLTRPNTGELFF
cdr3_nt: TGTGCCAGCACTTTGACCCGCCCGAACACCGGGGAGCTGTTTTTT
clone_size: .
d_call: .
cdr3_length: 15
j_call: TRBJ2-2
v_call: TRBV5-5

cdr3_aa: CSVGPQGLAVSSYNEQFF
cdr3_nt: TGCAGCGTGGGTCCTCAGGGACTAGCGGTTAGCTCCTACAATGAGCAGTTCTTC
clone_size: .
d_call: TRBD2
cdr3_length: 18
j_call: TRBJ2-1
v_call: TRBV29-1

cdr3_aa: CAWSDGGQGNDGYTF
cdr3_nt: TGTGCCTGGAGTGACGGGGGACAGGGGAATGATGGCTACACCTTC
clone_size: .
d_call: TRBD1
cdr3_length: 15
j_call: TRBJ1-2
v_call: TRBV30

cdr3_aa: CASSQDRGPTGELFF
cdr3_nt: TGCGCCAGCAGCCAGGACAGGGGGCCGACCGGGGAGCTGTTTTTT
clone_size: .
d_call: TRBD1
cdr3_length: 15
j_call: TRBJ2-2
v_call: TRBV4-1

cdr3_aa: CASSELSGPTDTQYF
cdr3_nt: TGTGCCAGCAGCGAGCTGAGCGGACCCACAGATACGCAGTATTTT
clone_size: .
d_call: .
cdr3_length: 15
j_call: TRBJ2-3
v_call: TRBV7-6

cdr3_aa: CASSYSRDRSHF
cdr3_nt: TGTGCCAGCAGTTACTCCCGGGACAGGTCACACTTC
clone_size: .
d_call: TRBD1
cdr3_length: 12
j_call: TRBJ2-7
v_call: TRBV6-6

cdr3_aa: CASIPTSGYEQYF
cdr3_nt: TGTGCCAGCATCCCTACCTCGGGCTACGAGCAGTACTTC
clone_size: few
d_call: .
cdr3_length: 13
j_call: TRBJ2-7
v_call: TRBV7-9